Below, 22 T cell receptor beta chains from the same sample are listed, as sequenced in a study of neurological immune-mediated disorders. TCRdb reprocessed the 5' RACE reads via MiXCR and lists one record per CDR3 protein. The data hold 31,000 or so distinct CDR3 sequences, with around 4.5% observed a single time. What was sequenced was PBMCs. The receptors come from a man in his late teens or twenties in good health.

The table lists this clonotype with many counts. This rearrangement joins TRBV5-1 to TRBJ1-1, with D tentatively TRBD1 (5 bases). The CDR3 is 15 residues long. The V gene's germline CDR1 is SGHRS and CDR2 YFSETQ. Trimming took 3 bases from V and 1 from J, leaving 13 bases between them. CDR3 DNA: TGCGCCAGCAGCTGGGGGGTACTTGGGAACACTGAAGCTTTCTTT. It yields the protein CASSWGVLGNTEAFF.

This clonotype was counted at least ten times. CDR3 nucleotide sequence: TGTGCCAGCAGCCCTATGGAGCCGAACACTGAAGCTTTCTTT. Encoded protein: CASSPMEPNTEAFF. V gene TRBV5-5 combines with J gene TRBJ1-1; D remains ambiguous. The ends were cut back, 4 bases at V and 1 base at J, with 11 bases in the middle. In germline, CDR1 is SGHKS, CDR2 YYEKEE (reference sequence). CDR3 length equals 14 residues.

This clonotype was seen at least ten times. The CDR3 loop is CSAFGQNTEAFF. CDR3 in DNA: TGCAGTGCTTTCGGACAGAACACTGAAGCTTTCTTT. This chain joins TRBV20-1 and TRBJ1-1; tentative D call: TRBD1 (5 bases). Germline V gene sequence: CDR1 DFQATT, CDR2 SNEGSKA (reference sequence). This CDR3 region has 12 residues. Trimming left V 5 bases short and J 1 base short, with 8 bases between.

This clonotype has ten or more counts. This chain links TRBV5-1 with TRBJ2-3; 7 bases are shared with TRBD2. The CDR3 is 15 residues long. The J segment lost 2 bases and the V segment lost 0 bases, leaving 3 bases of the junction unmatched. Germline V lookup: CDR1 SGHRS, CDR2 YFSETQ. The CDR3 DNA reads TGCGCCAGCAGCTTGGTGCGGGGGAACACAGATACGCAGTATTTT. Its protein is CASSLVRGNTDTQYF.

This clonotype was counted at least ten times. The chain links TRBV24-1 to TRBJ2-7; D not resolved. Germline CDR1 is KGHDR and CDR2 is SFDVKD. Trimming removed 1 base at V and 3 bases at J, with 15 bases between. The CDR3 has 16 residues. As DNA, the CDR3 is TGTGCCACCAGTGATTTATCGGACCGAGAATTCTACGAGCAGTACTTC. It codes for CATSDLSDREFYEQYF.

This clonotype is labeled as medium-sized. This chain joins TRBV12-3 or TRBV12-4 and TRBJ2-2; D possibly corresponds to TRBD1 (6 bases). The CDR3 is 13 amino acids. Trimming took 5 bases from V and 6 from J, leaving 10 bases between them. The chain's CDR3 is CASSVDSAGELFF. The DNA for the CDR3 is TGTGCCAGCAGTGTGGACAGTGCCGGGGAGCTGTTTTTT.

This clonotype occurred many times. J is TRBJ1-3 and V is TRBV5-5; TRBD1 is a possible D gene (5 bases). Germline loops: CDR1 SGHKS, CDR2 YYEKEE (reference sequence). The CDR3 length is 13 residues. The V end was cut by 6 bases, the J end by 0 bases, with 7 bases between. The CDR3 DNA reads TGTGCCAGCACAGGGTACTCTGGAAACACCATATATTTT. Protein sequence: CASTGYSGNTIYF. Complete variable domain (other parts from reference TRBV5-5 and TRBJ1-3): DAGVTQSPTHLIKTRGQQVTLRCSPISGHKSVSWYQQVLGQGPQFIFQYYEKEERGRGNFPDRFSARQFPNYSSELNVNALLLGDSALYLCASTGYSGNTIYFGEGSWLTVV.

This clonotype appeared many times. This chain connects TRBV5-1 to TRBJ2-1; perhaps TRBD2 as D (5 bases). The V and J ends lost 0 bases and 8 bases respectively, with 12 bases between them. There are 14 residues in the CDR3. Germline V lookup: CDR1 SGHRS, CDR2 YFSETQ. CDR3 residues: CASSLALSGDEQFF. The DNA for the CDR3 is TGCGCCAGCAGCTTGGCTTTGTCCGGGGATGAGCAGTTCTTC.

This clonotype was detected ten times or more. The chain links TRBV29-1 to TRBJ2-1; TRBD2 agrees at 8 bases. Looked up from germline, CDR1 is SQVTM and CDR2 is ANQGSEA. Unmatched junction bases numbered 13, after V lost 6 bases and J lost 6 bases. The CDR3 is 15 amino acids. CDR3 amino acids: CSVADTYGGANEQFF. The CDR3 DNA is TGCAGCGTCGCTGATACCTACGGGGGGGCCAATGAGCAGTTCTTC.

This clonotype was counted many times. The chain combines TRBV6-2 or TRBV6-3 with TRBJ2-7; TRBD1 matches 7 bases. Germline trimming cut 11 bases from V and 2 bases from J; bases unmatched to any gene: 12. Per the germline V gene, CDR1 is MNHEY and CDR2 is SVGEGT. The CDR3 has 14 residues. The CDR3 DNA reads TGTGCCGAAAACAGGGGTCATTGTCCCTACGAGCAGTACTTC. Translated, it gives CAENRGHCPYEQYF.

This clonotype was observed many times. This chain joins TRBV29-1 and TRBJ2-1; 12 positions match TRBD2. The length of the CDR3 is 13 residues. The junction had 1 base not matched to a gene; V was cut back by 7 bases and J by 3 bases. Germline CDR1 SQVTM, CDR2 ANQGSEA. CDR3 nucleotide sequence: TGCAGCGCGGGACTAGCGGGCTACAATGAGCAGTTCTTC. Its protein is CSAGLAGYNEQFF.

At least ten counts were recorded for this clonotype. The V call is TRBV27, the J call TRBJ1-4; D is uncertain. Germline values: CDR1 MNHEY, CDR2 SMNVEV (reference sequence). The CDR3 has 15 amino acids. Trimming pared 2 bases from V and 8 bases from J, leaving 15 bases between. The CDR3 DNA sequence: TGTGCCAGCAGTTTACAGGCCCCCTCCCGGGAAAAACTGTTTTTT. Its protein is CASSLQAPSREKLFF.

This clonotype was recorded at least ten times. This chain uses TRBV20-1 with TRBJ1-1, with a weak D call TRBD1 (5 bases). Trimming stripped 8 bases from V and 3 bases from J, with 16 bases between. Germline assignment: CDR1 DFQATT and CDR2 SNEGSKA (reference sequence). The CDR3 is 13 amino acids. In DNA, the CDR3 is TGCAGTACGCCCAGGGAGGTGGACACTGAAGCTTTCTTT. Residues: CSTPREVDTEAFF.

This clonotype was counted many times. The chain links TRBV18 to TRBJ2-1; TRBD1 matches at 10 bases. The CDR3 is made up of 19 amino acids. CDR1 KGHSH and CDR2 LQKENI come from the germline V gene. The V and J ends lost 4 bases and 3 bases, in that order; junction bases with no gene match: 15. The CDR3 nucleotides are TGTGCCAGCTCACTTCGGACAGGGGGTTCGTTGTCAAACTACAATGAGCAGTTCTTC. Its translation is CASSLRTGGSLSNYNEQFF.

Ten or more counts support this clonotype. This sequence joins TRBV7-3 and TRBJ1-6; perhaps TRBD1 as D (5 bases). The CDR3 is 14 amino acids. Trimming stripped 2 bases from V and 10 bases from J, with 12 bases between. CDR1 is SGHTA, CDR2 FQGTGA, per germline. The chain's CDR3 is CASSLQGEGSPLHF. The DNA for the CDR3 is TGTGCCAGCAGCTTACAGGGAGAAGGGTCACCCCTCCACTTT.

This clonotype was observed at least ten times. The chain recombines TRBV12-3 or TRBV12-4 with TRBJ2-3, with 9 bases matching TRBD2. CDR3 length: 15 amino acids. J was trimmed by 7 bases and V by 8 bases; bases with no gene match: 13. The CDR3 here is CASLWGSGGRNTQYF. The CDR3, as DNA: TGTGCCAGCCTATGGGGTAGCGGGGGTCGCAATACGCAGTATTTT.

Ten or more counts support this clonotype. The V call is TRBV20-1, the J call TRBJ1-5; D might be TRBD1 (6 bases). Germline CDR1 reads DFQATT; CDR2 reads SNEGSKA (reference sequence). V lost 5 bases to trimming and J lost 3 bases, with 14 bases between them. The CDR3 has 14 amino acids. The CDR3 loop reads CSAPSTGNNQPQHF. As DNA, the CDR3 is TGCAGTGCTCCGTCGACAGGTAACAATCAGCCCCAGCATTTT.

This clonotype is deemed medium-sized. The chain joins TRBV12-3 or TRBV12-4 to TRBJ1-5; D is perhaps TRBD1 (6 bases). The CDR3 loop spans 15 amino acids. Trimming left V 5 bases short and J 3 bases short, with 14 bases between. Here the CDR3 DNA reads TGTGCCAGCAGTCACAGGGACCGGGACAATCAGCCCCAGCATTTT. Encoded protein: CASSHRDRDNQPQHF.

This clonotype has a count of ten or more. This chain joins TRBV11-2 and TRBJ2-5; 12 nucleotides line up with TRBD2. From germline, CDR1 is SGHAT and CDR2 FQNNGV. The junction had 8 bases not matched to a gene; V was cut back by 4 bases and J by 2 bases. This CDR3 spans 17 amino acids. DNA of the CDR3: TGTGCCAGCAGCTCCAAACTAGCGGGGGGTCGACAAGAGACCCAGTACTTC. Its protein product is CASSSKLAGGRQETQYF.

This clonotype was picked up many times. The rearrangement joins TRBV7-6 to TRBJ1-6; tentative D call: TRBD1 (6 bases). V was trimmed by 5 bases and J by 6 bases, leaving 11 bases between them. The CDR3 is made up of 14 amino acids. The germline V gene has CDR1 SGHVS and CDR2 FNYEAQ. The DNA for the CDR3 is TGTGCCAGCAGCCACACAGGGCCTAATTCACCCCTCCACTTT. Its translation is CASSHTGPNSPLHF.

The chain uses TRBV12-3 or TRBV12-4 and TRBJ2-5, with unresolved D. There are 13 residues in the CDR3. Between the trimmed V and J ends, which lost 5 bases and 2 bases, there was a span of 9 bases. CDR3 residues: CASSGQLQETQYF. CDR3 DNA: TGTGCCAGCAGTGGTCAGCTACAAGAGACCCAGTACTTC.

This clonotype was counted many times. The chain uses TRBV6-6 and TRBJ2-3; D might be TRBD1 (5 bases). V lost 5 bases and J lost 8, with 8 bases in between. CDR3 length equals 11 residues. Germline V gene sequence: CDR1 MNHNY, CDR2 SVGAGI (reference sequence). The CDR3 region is CASSPQGTQYF. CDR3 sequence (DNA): TGTGCCAGCAGTCCCCAGGGTACGCAGTATTTT.